This is a list of T cell receptor beta chains from one sample in a study of CD8+ T cells in alopecia areata. Some clones are missing from TCRdb's copy, which holds only in-frame ones; the method was immunoSEQ multiplex PCR. The table has 250,000 or so clones, under 70% seen once. This specimen consisted of CD4+ T cells sorted from blood, obtained at week 0. The source is a human donor with alopecia areata. Both conserved end residues are part of each CDR3. D genes are given only for firm matches. Some rows mark clone size as missing; the rest say once, few, many or name a class of expanded clone.

v_call: TRBV5-6; d_call: TRBD1; clone_size: few; j_call: TRBJ2-5; cdr3_aa: CASSQDREETQYF; cdr3_nt: TGTGCCAGCAGCCAGGACAGGGAAGAGACCCAGTACTTC
v_call: TRBV30; d_call: .; clone_size: once; j_call: TRBJ2-7; cdr3_aa: CAWSVRTGVEQYF; cdr3_nt: TGTGCCTGGAGTGTACGGACGGGCGTCGAGCAGTACTTC
v_call: TRBV11-3; d_call: .; clone_size: .; j_call: TRBJ2-1; cdr3_aa: CASSAGSSRYNEQFF; cdr3_nt: TGTGCCAGCAGCGCCGGGTCGTCTCGTTACAATGAGCAGTTCTTC
v_call: TRBV5-6; d_call: .; clone_size: .; j_call: TRBJ1-6; cdr3_aa: CASSPPKGSLSPLHF; cdr3_nt: TGTGCCAGCAGCCCGCCGAAGGGGAGTCTATCACCCCTCCACTTT
v_call: TRBV5-1; d_call: TRBD2; clone_size: .; j_call: TRBJ2-5; cdr3_aa: CASSDTSGTETQYF; cdr3_nt: TGCGCCAGCAGCGATACTAGCGGGACAGAGACCCAGTACTTC
v_call: TRBV19; d_call: .; clone_size: .; j_call: TRBJ1-5; cdr3_aa: CASSIGWGQPQHF; cdr3_nt: TGTGCCAGTAGTATAGGGTGGGGCCAGCCCCAGCATTTT
v_call: TRBV9; d_call: .; clone_size: .; j_call: TRBJ1-1; cdr3_aa: CASSPVPGGMNTEAFF; cdr3_nt: TGTGCCAGCAGCCCCGTACCAGGAGGCATGAACACTGAAGCTTTCTTT
v_call: TRBV27; d_call: .; clone_size: .; j_call: TRBJ2-6; cdr3_aa: CASSSVSGANVLTF; cdr3_nt: TGTGCCAGCAGTTCCGTCTCTGGGGCCAACGTCCTGACTTTC
v_call: TRBV15; d_call: TRBD2; clone_size: .; j_call: TRBJ2-5; cdr3_aa: CATRVAGGPETQYF; cdr3_nt: TGTGCCACCAGGGTAGCGGGGGGCCCGGAGACCCAGTACTTC
v_call: TRBV29-1; d_call: .; clone_size: .; j_call: TRBJ1-1; cdr3_aa: CSVVVGMNTEAFF; cdr3_nt: TGCAGCGTTGTGGTTGGGATGAACACTGAAGCTTTCTTT
v_call: TRBV29-1; d_call: TRBD1; clone_size: few; j_call: TRBJ2-3; cdr3_aa: CSVNRGADTQYF; cdr3_nt: TGCAGCGTTAACAGGGGCGCAGATACGCAGTATTTT
v_call: TRBV20-1; d_call: .; clone_size: .; j_call: TRBJ1-6; cdr3_aa: CSAGGFGPLHF; cdr3_nt: TGCAGTGCTGGGGGATTCGGACCCCTCCACTTT
v_call: TRBV7-3; d_call: .; clone_size: .; j_call: TRBJ2-4; cdr3_aa: CASSQLDTLKNIQYF; cdr3_nt: TGTGCCAGCAGCCAACTGGACACCCTCAAAAACATTCAGTACTTC
v_call: TRBV4-3; d_call: TRBD1; clone_size: .; j_call: TRBJ1-6; cdr3_aa: CASSQVGPGGGSPLHF; cdr3_nt: TGCGCCAGCAGCCAAGTCGGTCCAGGGGGAGGGTCACCCCTCCACTTT
v_call: TRBV6-1; d_call: .; clone_size: .; j_call: TRBJ2-5; cdr3_aa: CASSNRPVGTQYF; cdr3_nt: TGTGCCAGCAGTAACCGTCCTGTGGGGACCCAGTACTTC
v_call: TRBV30; d_call: TRBD1; clone_size: few; j_call: TRBJ2-7; cdr3_aa: CAWGQGDEQYF; cdr3_nt: TGTGCCTGGGGACAGGGGGACGAGCAGTACTTC
v_call: TRBV7-2; d_call: .; clone_size: .; j_call: TRBJ1-2; cdr3_aa: CASSSSHPGAGYGYTF; cdr3_nt: TGTGCCAGCAGCTCCAGTCATCCGGGGGCGGGCTATGGCTACACCTTC
v_call: TRBV29-1; d_call: .; clone_size: .; j_call: TRBJ1-2; cdr3_aa: CSVGFPGPMGYTF; cdr3_nt: TGCAGCGTCGGTTTTCCGGGGCCTATGGGCTACACCTTC
v_call: TRBV29-1; d_call: TRBD1; clone_size: few; j_call: TRBJ2-5; cdr3_aa: CSVKGTGDQETQYF; cdr3_nt: TGCAGCGTGAAGGGGACAGGGGACCAAGAGACCCAGTACTTC
v_call: TRBV7-9; d_call: .; clone_size: .; j_call: TRBJ1-2; cdr3_aa: CASSPSRGYTF; cdr3_nt: TGTGCCAGCAGCCCTTCTCGCGGCTACACCTTC
v_call: TRBV29-1; d_call: .; clone_size: .; j_call: TRBJ1-2; cdr3_aa: CSVVGGLGYGYTF; cdr3_nt: TGCAGCGTTGTCGGAGGGTTGGGCTATGGCTACACCTTC
v_call: TRBV5-7; d_call: .; clone_size: few; j_call: TRBJ2-7; cdr3_aa: CASSLASPGRGDSYEQYF; cdr3_nt: TGTGCCAGCAGCTTGGCCTCCCCGGGGAGAGGGGACTCCTACGAGCAGTACTTC
v_call: TRBV27; d_call: .; clone_size: .; j_call: TRBJ1-4; cdr3_aa: CASSLLRPAQGTTNEKLFF; cdr3_nt: TGTGCCAGCAGTTTACTCCGACCCGCCCAGGGAACAACTAATGAAAAACTGTTTTTT
v_call: TRBV29-1; d_call: .; clone_size: .; j_call: TRBJ2-3; cdr3_aa: CSAESRGGTDTQYF; cdr3_nt: TGCAGCGCCGAATCCAGGGGCGGCACAGATACGCAGTATTTT
v_call: TRBV27; d_call: .; clone_size: .; j_call: TRBJ2-1; cdr3_aa: CASSFGVRYNEQFF; cdr3_nt: TGTGCCAGCAGTTTCGGGGTCCGCTACAATGAGCAGTTCTTC
v_call: TRBV5-8; d_call: .; clone_size: .; j_call: TRBJ1-2; cdr3_aa: CASSLRGVDGYTF; cdr3_nt: TGTGCCAGCAGCTTGAGGGGAGTAGATGGCTACACCTTC
v_call: TRBV27; d_call: TRBD1; clone_size: .; j_call: TRBJ1-1; cdr3_aa: CASSLGRGDTEAFF; cdr3_nt: TGTGCCAGCAGTTTGGGCAGGGGGGATACTGAAGCTTTCTTT
v_call: TRBV12-5; d_call: TRBD1; clone_size: .; j_call: TRBJ2-5; cdr3_aa: CASGSDRGETQYF; cdr3_nt: TGTGCTAGTGGCTCCGACAGGGGAGAGACCCAGTACTTC
v_call: TRBV29-1; d_call: TRBD1; clone_size: .; j_call: TRBJ1-1; cdr3_aa: CSVEDTTGRNTEAFF; cdr3_nt: TGCAGCGTTGAAGACACGACAGGGCGGAACACTGAAGCTTTCTTT
v_call: TRBV30; d_call: .; clone_size: .; j_call: TRBJ2-6; cdr3_aa: CAWSPDSSGANVLTF; cdr3_nt: TGTGCCTGGAGCCCAGACAGCTCTGGGGCCAACGTCCTGACTTTC
v_call: TRBV4-1; d_call: TRBD1; clone_size: .; j_call: TRBJ2-5; cdr3_aa: CASSRRDSQETQYF; cdr3_nt: TGCGCCAGCAGCCGCCGGGACAGCCAAGAGACCCAGTACTTC
v_call: TRBV30; d_call: .; clone_size: .; j_call: TRBJ1-1; cdr3_aa: CAWTTGGSTEAFF; cdr3_nt: TGTGCCTGGACTACCGGGGGAAGCACTGAAGCTTTCTTT
v_call: TRBV7-9; d_call: .; clone_size: few; j_call: TRBJ1-2; cdr3_aa: CASSYDYGYTF; cdr3_nt: TGTGCCAGCAGCTACGACTATGGCTACACCTTC
v_call: TRBV20-1; d_call: .; clone_size: .; j_call: TRBJ2-7; cdr3_aa: CSARVGSEQYF; cdr3_nt: TGCAGTGCTAGGGTGGGGTCCGAGCAGTACTTC
v_call: TRBV30; d_call: .; clone_size: .; j_call: TRBJ2-1; cdr3_aa: CAYNEQFF; cdr3_nt: TGTGCATACAATGAGCAGTTCTTC
v_call: TRBV11-2; d_call: TRBD2; clone_size: many; j_call: TRBJ2-5; cdr3_aa: CASSSPGRRETQYF; cdr3_nt: TGTGCCAGCAGTTCTCCCGGGAGGAGGGAGACCCAGTACTTC
v_call: TRBV7-8; d_call: TRBD2; clone_size: few; j_call: TRBJ2-3; cdr3_aa: CASSLQRGRTDTQYF; cdr3_nt: TGTGCCAGCAGCCTTCAGCGGGGAAGAACAGATACGCAGTATTTT
v_call: TRBV27; d_call: .; clone_size: .; j_call: TRBJ1-5; cdr3_aa: CASSLHRQGQPQHF; cdr3_nt: TGTGCCAGCAGCCTTCATAGGCAGGGTCAGCCCCAGCATTTT
v_call: TRBV30; d_call: .; clone_size: .; j_call: TRBJ2-1; cdr3_aa: CAGGGAEQFF; cdr3_nt: TGTGCCGGAGGGGGGGCTGAGCAGTTCTTC
v_call: TRBV30; d_call: TRBD1; clone_size: .; j_call: TRBJ1-1; cdr3_aa: CAWSLAGGTEAFF; cdr3_nt: TGTGCCTGGAGTCTAGCAGGGGGCACTGAAGCTTTCTTT
v_call: TRBV18; d_call: .; clone_size: .; j_call: TRBJ1-5; cdr3_aa: CASSPGGSNQPQHF; cdr3_nt: TGTGCCAGCTCACCAGGGGGTAGCAATCAGCCCCAGCATTTT
v_call: TRBV11-2; d_call: TRBD1; clone_size: .; j_call: TRBJ1-1; cdr3_aa: CASSPLGMTGTGESTEAFF; cdr3_nt: TGTGCCAGCAGCCCTCTAGGGATGACAGGGACAGGAGAGAGCACTGAAGCTTTCTTT
v_call: TRBV30; d_call: .; clone_size: .; j_call: TRBJ2-2; cdr3_aa: CAWSHERELFF; cdr3_nt: TGTGCCTGGAGTCACGAAAGGGAGCTGTTTTTT
v_call: TRBV6-5; d_call: .; clone_size: .; j_call: TRBJ2-6; cdr3_aa: CASSYSPPGANVLTF; cdr3_nt: TGTGCCAGCAGTTACTCCCCTCCTGGGGCCAACGTCCTGACTTTC
v_call: TRBV30; d_call: .; clone_size: .; j_call: TRBJ1-4; cdr3_aa: CAWKGTGQEKLFF; cdr3_nt: TGTGCCTGGAAGGGGACGGGTCAAGAAAAACTGTTTTTT
v_call: TRBV5-1; d_call: TRBD1; clone_size: .; j_call: TRBJ2-3; cdr3_aa: CASSFGTATDTQYF; cdr3_nt: TGCGCCAGCAGCTTCGGGACAGCTACAGATACGCAGTATTTT
v_call: TRBV15; d_call: TRBD1; clone_size: .; j_call: TRBJ2-7; cdr3_aa: CATSRGSGTGSFYEQYF; cdr3_nt: TGTGCCACCAGCAGAGGGTCCGGGACAGGGTCCTTCTACGAGCAGTACTTC
v_call: TRBV18; d_call: TRBD2; clone_size: few; j_call: TRBJ2-1; cdr3_aa: CASSSRGGPYNEQFF; cdr3_nt: TGTGCCAGCTCTTCTCGGGGGGGTCCCTACAATGAGCAGTTCTTC
v_call: TRBV6-5; d_call: .; clone_size: .; j_call: TRBJ1-6; cdr3_aa: CASSQGGVASPLHF; cdr3_nt: TGTGCCAGCTCCCAGGGCGGGGTGGCTTCACCCCTCCACTTT
v_call: TRBV5-6; d_call: TRBD1; clone_size: .; j_call: TRBJ1-1; cdr3_aa: CASSQGTGRTEAFF; cdr3_nt: TGTGCCAGCAGCCAAGGGACAGGGAGGACTGAAGCTTTCTTT
v_call: TRBV25-1; d_call: .; clone_size: .; j_call: TRBJ1-6; cdr3_aa: CASSSLPGRTNSPLHF; cdr3_nt: TGTGCCAGCAGTTCGCTCCCGGGACGAACTAATTCACCCCTCCACTTT
v_call: TRBV5-5; d_call: TRBD1; clone_size: .; j_call: TRBJ2-2; cdr3_aa: CASSTGQKELFF; cdr3_nt: TGTGCCAGCAGCACGGGACAGAAGGAGCTGTTTTTT
v_call: TRBV5-4; d_call: TRBD2; clone_size: .; j_call: TRBJ2-5; cdr3_aa: CASSPGSSGAPQYF; cdr3_nt: TGTGCCAGCAGCCCGGGGTCCAGCGGGGCGCCCCAGTACTTC
v_call: TRBV19; d_call: TRBD2; clone_size: .; j_call: TRBJ2-7; cdr3_aa: CASSARGGQGYEQYF; cdr3_nt: TGTGCCAGTAGTGCACGGGGGGGCCAGGGCTACGAGCAGTACTTC